The TCR beta chain described here comes from a study of cytomegalovirus exposure and HLA in healthy donors. Findings of the study overall: The authors confirmed in vitro that a few CMV-associated chains were specific for CMV antigens.

Produced via immunoSEQ multiplex PCR; TCRdb's table is partial and in-frame only. The sample comprises tens of thousands of clones, about 93% of which are singletons, and approximately 3% rests with the top ten. Worth noting for this clone: The antigen remains unidentified.

Trimming took off 5 bases at V and 5 bases at J, with 9 bases between the two ends. In germline, CDR1 is SGHAT, CDR2 FQNNGV. CDR3 size: 12 residues. The rearrangement joins TRBV11-2 to TRBJ2-5; a weak D match, TRBD2 (6 bases). The receptor's source is a woman younger than 35 in good health and CMV-seropositive. Sequencing was carried out using PBMCs. The CDR3 protein is CASSSGWETQYF. DNA of the CDR3: TGTGCCAGCAGCAGCGGGTGGGAGACCCAGTACTTC.